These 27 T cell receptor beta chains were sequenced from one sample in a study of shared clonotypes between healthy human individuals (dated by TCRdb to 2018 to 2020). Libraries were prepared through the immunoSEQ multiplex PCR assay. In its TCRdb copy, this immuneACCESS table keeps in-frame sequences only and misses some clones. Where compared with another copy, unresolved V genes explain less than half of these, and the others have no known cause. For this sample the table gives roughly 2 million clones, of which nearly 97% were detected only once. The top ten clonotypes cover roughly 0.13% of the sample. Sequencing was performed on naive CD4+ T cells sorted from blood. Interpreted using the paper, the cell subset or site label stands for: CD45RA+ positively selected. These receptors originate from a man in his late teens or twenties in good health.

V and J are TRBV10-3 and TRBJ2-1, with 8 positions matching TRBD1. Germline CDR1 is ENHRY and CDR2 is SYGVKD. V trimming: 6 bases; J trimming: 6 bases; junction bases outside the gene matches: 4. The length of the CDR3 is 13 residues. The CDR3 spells CAISPDRANEQFF. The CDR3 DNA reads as TGTGCCATCAGCCCGGACAGGGCCAATGAGCAGTTCTTC.

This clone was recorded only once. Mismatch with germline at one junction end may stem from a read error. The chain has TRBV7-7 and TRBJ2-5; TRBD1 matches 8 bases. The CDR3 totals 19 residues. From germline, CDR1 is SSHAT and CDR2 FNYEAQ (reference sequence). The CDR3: CASSLVVTGGRMYQETQYF. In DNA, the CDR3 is TGTGCTAGCAGCTTAGTAGTCACAGGGGGGAGGATGTACCAAGAGACCCAGTACTTC.

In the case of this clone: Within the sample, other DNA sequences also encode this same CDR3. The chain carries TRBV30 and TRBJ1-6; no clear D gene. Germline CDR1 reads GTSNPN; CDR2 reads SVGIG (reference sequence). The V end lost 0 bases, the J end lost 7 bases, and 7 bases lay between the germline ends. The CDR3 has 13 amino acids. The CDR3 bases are TGTGCCTGGAGTGTAAACGGAAATTCACCCCTCCACTTT. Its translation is CAWSVNGNSPLHF.

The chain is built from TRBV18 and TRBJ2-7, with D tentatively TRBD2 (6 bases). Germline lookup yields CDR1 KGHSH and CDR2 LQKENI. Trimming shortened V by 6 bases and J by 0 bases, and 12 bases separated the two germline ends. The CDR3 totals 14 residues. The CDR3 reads CASSAGRDSYEQYF. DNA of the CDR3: TGTGCCAGCTCTGCGGGACGGGACTCCTACGAGCAGTACTTC.

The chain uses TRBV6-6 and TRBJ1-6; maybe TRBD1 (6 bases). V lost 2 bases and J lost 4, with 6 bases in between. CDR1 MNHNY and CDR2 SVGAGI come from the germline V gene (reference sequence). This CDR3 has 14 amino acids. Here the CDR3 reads CASSYTGYNSPLHF. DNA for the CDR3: TGTGCCAGCAGTTACACAGGGTATAATTCACCCCTCCACTTT.

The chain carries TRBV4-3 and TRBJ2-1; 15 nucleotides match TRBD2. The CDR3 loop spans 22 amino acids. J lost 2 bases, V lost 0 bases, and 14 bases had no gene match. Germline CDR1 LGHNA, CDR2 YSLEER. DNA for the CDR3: TGCGCCAGCAGCCAAGATAAACGGACTAGCGGGAGGGCCCCCTATACCTACAATGAGCAGTTCTTC. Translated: CASSQDKRTSGRAPYTYNEQFF.

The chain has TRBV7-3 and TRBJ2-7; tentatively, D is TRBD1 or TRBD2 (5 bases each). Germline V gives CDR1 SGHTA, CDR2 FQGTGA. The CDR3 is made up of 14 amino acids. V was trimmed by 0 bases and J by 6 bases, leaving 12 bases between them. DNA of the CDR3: TGTGCCAGCAGCTTAACCAGGGTTGGACTCGAGCAGTACTTC. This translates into CASSLTRVGLEQYF.

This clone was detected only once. This CDR3 is CARLIRENTGELFF. CDR3 DNA: TGTGCCCGACTGATAAGGGAGAACACCGGGGAGCTGTTTTTT. This chain uses TRBV30 with TRBJ2-2; D ambiguous. Trimming pared 8 bases from V and 1 base from J, leaving 14 bases between. Germline V gene sequence: CDR1 GTSNPN, CDR2 SVGIG (reference sequence). The CDR3 length is 14 residues.

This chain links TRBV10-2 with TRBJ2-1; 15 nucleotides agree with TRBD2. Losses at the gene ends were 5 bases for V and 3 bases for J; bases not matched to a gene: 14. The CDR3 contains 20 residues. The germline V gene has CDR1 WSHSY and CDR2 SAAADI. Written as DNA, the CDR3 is TGCGCCAGCAGTCATAGCGGACTAGCGGGAGGGCCGAGGGTCTACAATGAGCAGTTCTTC. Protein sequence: CASSHSGLAGGPRVYNEQFF.

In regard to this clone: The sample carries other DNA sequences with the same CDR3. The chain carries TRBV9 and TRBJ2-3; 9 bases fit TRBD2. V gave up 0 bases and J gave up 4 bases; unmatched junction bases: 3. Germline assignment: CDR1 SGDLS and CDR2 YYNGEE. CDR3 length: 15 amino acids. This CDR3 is CASSVGAGGSDTQYF. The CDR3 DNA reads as TGTGCCAGCAGCGTAGGAGCGGGGGGCTCAGATACGCAGTATTTT.

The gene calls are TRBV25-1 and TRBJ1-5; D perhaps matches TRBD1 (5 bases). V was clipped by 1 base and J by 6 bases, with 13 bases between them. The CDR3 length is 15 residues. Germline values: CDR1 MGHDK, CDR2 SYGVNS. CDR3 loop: CASSEFGGRGQPQHF. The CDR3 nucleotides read TGTGCCAGCAGTGAATTCGGGGGAAGAGGTCAGCCCCAGCATTTT.

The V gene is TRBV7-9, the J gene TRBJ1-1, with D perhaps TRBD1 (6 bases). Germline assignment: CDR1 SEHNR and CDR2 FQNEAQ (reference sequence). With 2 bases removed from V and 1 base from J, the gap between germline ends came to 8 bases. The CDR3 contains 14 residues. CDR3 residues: CASSLRQENTEAFF. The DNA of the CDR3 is TGTGCCAGCAGCTTAAGACAGGAGAACACTGAAGCTTTCTTT.

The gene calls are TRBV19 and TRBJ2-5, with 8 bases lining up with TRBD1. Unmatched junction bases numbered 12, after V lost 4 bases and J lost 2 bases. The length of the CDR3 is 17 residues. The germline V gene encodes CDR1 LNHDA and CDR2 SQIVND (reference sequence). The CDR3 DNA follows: TGTGCCAGTAGTACACTTGGGACAGGACCCGAACAAGAGACCCAGTACTTC. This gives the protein CASSTLGTGPEQETQYF.

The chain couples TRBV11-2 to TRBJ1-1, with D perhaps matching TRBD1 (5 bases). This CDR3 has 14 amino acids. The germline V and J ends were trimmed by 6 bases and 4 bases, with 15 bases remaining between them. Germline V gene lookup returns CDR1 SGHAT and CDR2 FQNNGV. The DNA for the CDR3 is TGTGCCAGCAGTCTTCAGGGCCCGGCCACTGAAGCTTTCTTT. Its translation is CASSLQGPATEAFF.

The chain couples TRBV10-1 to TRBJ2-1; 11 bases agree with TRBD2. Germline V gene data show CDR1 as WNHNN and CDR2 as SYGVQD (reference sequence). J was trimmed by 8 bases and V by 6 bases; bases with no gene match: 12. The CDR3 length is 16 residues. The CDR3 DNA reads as TGCGCCAGCAGCTCCTGGACTAGCGGGCTGGGCGATGAGCAGTTCTTC. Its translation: CASSSWTSGLGDEQFF.

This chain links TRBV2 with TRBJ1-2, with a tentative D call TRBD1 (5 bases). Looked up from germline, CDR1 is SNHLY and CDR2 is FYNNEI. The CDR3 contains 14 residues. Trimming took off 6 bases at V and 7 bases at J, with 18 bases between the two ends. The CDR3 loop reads CASSGDRTAPGYTF. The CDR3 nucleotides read TGTGCCAGCAGCGGGGACCGGACTGCCCCTGGCTACACCTTC.

CDR3 DNA: TGCGCCAGCAGCCCGGCTAGCTCGGGCAATGAGCAGTTCTTC. Residues: CASSPASSGNEQFF. The V gene is TRBV4-1, the J gene TRBJ2-1; D may be TRBD2 (5 bases). The CDR3 contains 14 residues. CDR1 and CDR2 from the germline V gene are MGHRA and YSYEKL. V was cut by 4 bases and J by 6 bases, with 13 bases left in between.

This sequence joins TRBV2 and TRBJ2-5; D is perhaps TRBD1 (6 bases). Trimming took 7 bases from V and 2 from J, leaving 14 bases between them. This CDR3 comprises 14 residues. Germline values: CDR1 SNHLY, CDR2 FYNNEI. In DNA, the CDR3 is TGTGCCAGCAACGGACAGACAACACAAGAGACCCAGTACTTC. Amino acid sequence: CASNGQTTQETQYF.

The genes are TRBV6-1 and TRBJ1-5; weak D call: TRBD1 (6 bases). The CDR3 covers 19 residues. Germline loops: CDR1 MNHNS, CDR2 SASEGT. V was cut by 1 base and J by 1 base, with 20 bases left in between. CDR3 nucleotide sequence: TGTGCCAGCAGTGAAGGTAGAGGACAGACCCTTCGGAGCAATCAGCCCCAGCATTTT. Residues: CASSEGRGQTLRSNQPQHF.

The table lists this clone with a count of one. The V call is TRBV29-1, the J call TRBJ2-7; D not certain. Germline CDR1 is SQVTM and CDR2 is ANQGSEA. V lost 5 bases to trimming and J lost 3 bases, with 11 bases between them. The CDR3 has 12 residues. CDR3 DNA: TGCAGCGTTAGTCAGGTGAACTACGAGCAGTACTTC. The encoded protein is CSVSQVNYEQYF.

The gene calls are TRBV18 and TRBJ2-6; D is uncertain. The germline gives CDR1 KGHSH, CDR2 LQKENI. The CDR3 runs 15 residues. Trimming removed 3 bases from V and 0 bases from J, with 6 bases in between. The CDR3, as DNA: TGTGCCAGCTCACCGGCCAACTCTGGGGCCAACGTCCTGACTTTC. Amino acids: CASSPANSGANVLTF.

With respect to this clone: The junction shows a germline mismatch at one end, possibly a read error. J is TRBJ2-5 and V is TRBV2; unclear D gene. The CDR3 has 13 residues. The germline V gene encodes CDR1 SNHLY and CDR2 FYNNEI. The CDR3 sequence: CASSDNGQGTQYF. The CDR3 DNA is TGTGCCAGCAGTGATAACGGTCAAGGGACCCAGTACTTC.

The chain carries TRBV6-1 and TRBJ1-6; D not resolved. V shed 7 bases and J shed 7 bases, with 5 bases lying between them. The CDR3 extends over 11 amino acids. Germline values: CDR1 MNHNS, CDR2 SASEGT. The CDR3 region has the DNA TGTGCCAGCAAGGAGAATTCACCCCTCCACTTT. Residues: CASKENSPLHF.

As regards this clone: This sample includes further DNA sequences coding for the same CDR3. CDR3 in DNA: TGTGCCAGCAGTCGGGAAAACACTGAAGCTTTCTTT. Its protein is CASSRENTEAFF. This sequence joins TRBV6-5 and TRBJ1-1; D is unresolved. The CDR3 contains 12 residues. The V and J ends lost 5 bases and 2 bases respectively, with 6 bases between them. Germline CDR1 MNHEY, CDR2 SVGAGI.

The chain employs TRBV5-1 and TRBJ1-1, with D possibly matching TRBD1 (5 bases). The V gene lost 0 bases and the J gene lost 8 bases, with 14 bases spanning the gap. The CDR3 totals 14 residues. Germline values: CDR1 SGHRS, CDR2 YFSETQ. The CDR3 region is CASSLVGQGDEAFF. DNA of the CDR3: TGCGCCAGCAGCTTGGTCGGTCAGGGAGACGAAGCTTTCTTT.

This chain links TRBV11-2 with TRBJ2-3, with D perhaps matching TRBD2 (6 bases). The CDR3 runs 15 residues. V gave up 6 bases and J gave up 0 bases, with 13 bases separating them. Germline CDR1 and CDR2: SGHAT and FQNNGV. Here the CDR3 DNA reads TGTGCCAGCAGACCGGGGACTGCTAGCACAGATACGCAGTATTTT. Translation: CASRPGTASTDTQYF.

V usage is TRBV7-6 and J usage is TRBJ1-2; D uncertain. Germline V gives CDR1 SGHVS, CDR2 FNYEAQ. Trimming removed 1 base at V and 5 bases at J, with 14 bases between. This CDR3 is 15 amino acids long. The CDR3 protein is CASSLVGGDAYGYTF. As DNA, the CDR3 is TGTGCCAGCAGCTTAGTTGGCGGAGACGCATATGGCTACACCTTC.